This T cell receptor beta chain was identified in a study of cytomegalovirus exposure and HLA in healthy donors. The ends lost 4 bases at V and 6 bases at J; junction bases unmatched: 14. Germline values: CDR1 SGHTA, CDR2 FQGNSA. The CDR3 has 16 residues. General study findings and limits: Cytomegalovirus association was listed for 164 TCR beta chains. It is likely that the observed cluster of highly shared sequence variants was a sequencing artifact. A later analysis showed TCR association rates differing by HLA locus, peaking at DRB1 and lowest at HLA-C. Prediction of most subjects' HLA-A and HLA-B alleles by TCR beta sequences was reportedly accurate.

This clone was seen once. Its antigen is undetermined. PCR was performed using 60 Vbeta and 13 Jbeta primers. The table came from immunoSEQ multiplex PCR; TCRdb's copy has only in-frame clones and leaves some out. The table has 150,000 to 200,000 clones, over 65% seen once. Sequencing used PBMCs. V usage is TRBV7-2 and J usage is TRBJ1-1, with TRBD1 identical over 7 bases. The sequence derives from a man aged 35 to 55 in good health and CMV-seropositive. The CDR3 sequence: CASSWGNTGARSEAFF. The CDR3 DNA reads as TGTGCCAGCAGCTGGGGCAACACAGGGGCAAGGTCTGAAGCTTTCTTT.